This entry lists 31 T cell receptor beta chains sequenced from one sample in a study of tumor-infiltrating lymphocytes in localized non-small cell lung cancer. Profiling relied on immunoSEQ multiplex PCR, and the TCRdb table lists in-frame clones only, not all of them. The sample holds more than 10,000 clones, 80% to 90% seen once. The sample consisted of uninvolved lung tissue not adjacent to the tumor. The receptors here all came from a human donor with non-small cell lung cancer.

V gene TRBV15 combines with J gene TRBJ1-1; D is unresolved. CDR1 LNHNV and CDR2 YYDKDF come from the germline V gene (reference sequence). This CDR3 has 16 residues. The ends were cut back, 1 base at V and 0 bases at J, with 12 bases in the middle. In nucleotides, the CDR3 is TGTGCCACCAGCAGAGGGTCGGTCCTAATGAACACTGAAGCTTTCTTT. Its protein is CATSRGSVLMNTEAFF.

The V gene is TRBV5-8, the J gene TRBJ1-2, with 10 bases aligning to TRBD1. Trimming removed 4 bases from V and 6 bases from J; junction bases left unmatched: 6. This CDR3 has 14 amino acids. Germline assignment: CDR1 SGHTS and CDR2 YDEGEE. CDR3: CASSRLGQGNGYTF. The CDR3 DNA reads TGTGCCAGCAGCCGATTGGGACAGGGGAATGGCTACACCTTC.

The chain combines TRBV7-6 with TRBJ2-5; 8 bases are a match to TRBD2. V lost 4 bases, J lost 7 bases, and 11 bases stayed unmatched. This CDR3 is 15 amino acids long. Germline V gene lookup returns CDR1 SGHVS and CDR2 FNYEAQ. CDR3 sequence: CASSSLSGSGVTQYF. CDR3 nucleotides: TGTGCCAGCAGCTCCCTGAGCGGGAGTGGGGTGACCCAGTACTTC. The whole variable domain, remainder taken from reference TRBV7-6 and TRBJ2-5, is GAGVSQSPRYKVTKRGQDVALRCDPISGHVSLYWYRQALGQGPEFLTYFNYEAQQDKSGLPNDRFSAERPEGSISTLTIQRTEQRDSAMYRCASSSLSGSGVTQYFGPGTRLLVL.

V is TRBV7-9 and J is TRBJ1-1; maybe TRBD1 (6 bases). The CDR3 loop spans 12 amino acids. Germline V CDR1 and CDR2: SEHNR, FQNEAQ (reference sequence). V lost 5 bases to trimming and J lost 9 bases, with 13 bases between them. In DNA form, the CDR3 reads TGTGCCAGCAGCGCCGGGACATATAAAGCTTTCTTT. Residues: CASSAGTYKAFF.

This clone has only one observation. The chain links TRBV5-8 to TRBJ2-7; 8 bases are shared with TRBD2. The CDR3 has 14 residues. The J segment lost 1 base and the V segment lost 4 bases, leaving 4 bases of the junction unmatched. Germline CDR1 reads SGHTS; CDR2 reads YDEGEE. CDR3 DNA sequence: TGTGCCAGCAGCCGGGGACTAGGGTCCTACGAGCAGTACTTC. Its translation is CASSRGLGSYEQYF.

The chain recombines TRBV2 with TRBJ1-5, with unresolved D. V shed 10 bases and J shed 7 bases, with 20 bases lying between them. There are 14 residues in the CDR3. Germline-derived CDR1 and CDR2 are SNHLY and FYNNEI. As DNA, the CDR3 is TGTGCCACGAGCTTCGGCGAGGGTTCACAGCCCCAGCATTTT. Amino acids: CATSFGEGSQPQHF.

The CDR3 nucleotides are TGCGCCAGCAGTCCCAGACAGGGAGTAAACACTGAAGCTTTCTTT. Protein product: CASSPRQGVNTEAFF. The chain employs TRBV5-1 and TRBJ1-1; 7 bases agree with TRBD1. Trimming removed 5 bases from V and 2 bases from J; junction bases left unmatched: 9. Germline V lookup: CDR1 SGHRS, CDR2 YFSETQ. The CDR3 is 15 residues long.

The chain combines TRBV6-1 with TRBJ2-1; the D is unclear. V was shortened by 7 bases and J by 7 bases, with 17 bases between the two germline ends. Germline lookup yields CDR1 MNHNS and CDR2 SASEGT. CDR3 length: 14 amino acids. The CDR3 here is CASMTSVDLNEQFF. CDR3 DNA sequence: TGTGCCAGCATGACGTCGGTGGATCTGAATGAGCAGTTCTTC.

The chain recombines TRBV18 with TRBJ1-1, with D possibly being TRBD1 (6 bases). Deletions cut 2 bases from V and 5 bases from J, with 15 bases between. The germline V gene has CDR1 KGHSH and CDR2 LQKENI. The CDR3 totals 15 residues. Here the CDR3 reads CASSPEGGGRTEAFF. CDR3 DNA: TGTGCCAGCTCACCAGAAGGAGGGGGGCGGACTGAAGCTTTCTTT. The full variable domain, its missing parts supplied by reference TRBV18 and TRBJ1-1, is NAGVMQNPRHLVRRRGQEARLRCSPMKGHSHVYWYRQLPEEGLKFMVYLQKENIIDESGMPKERFSAEFPKEGPSILRIQQVVRGDSAAYFCASSPEGGGRTEAFFGQGTRLTVV.

The rearrangement uses TRBV5-4 and TRBJ2-6; D may be TRBD1 (6 bases). Trimming removed 4 bases at V and 3 bases at J, with 11 bases between. CDR3 length: 15 residues. The germline V gene encodes CDR1 SGHNT and CDR2 YYREEE (reference sequence). CDR3 loop: CASSPQGSGANVLTF. CDR3 nucleotide sequence: TGTGCCAGCAGCCCACAGGGAAGTGGGGCCAACGTCCTGACTTTC.

The chain couples TRBV5-1 to TRBJ2-1; unclear D gene. The CDR3 spans 12 residues. V lost 4 bases and J 5 bases, leaving 7 bases between the germline ends. CDR1 and CDR2 (germline): SGHRS, YFSETQ. In nucleotides, the CDR3 is TGCGCCAGCAGCGTCGAAAACAATGAGCAGTTCTTC. This codes for CASSVENNEQFF.

The rearrangement links TRBV7-9 to TRBJ2-7; maybe TRBD2 (6 bases). V was trimmed by 5 bases and J by 7 bases, leaving 6 bases between them. This CDR3 is 10 amino acids long. The germline V gene has CDR1 SEHNR and CDR2 FQNEAQ (reference sequence). CDR3 in amino acids: CASSGGEQYF. The DNA for the CDR3 is TGTGCCAGCAGCGGAGGGGAGCAGTACTTC.

The chain recombines TRBV7-2 with TRBJ1-1; D gene unclear. Germline assignment: CDR1 SGHTA and CDR2 FQGNSA. Trimming took off 2 bases at V and 1 base at J, with 5 bases between the two ends. This CDR3 spans 13 amino acids. The CDR3 sequence is CASSLRQNTEAFF. CDR3 nucleotide sequence: TGTGCCAGCAGCTTACGACAGAACACTGAAGCTTTCTTT.

This clone came up a few times. CDR3 sequence: CAWTVGQGTDTQYF. For the CDR3, the DNA is TGTGCCTGGACGGTAGGACAGGGGACAGATACGCAGTATTTT. The chain uses TRBV30 and TRBJ2-3; 9 bases are a match to TRBD1. The germline gives CDR1 GTSNPN, CDR2 SVGIG (reference sequence). The CDR3 runs to 14 residues. V lost 4 bases to trimming and J lost 3 bases; unmatched junction nucleotides: 5. Together with reference TRBV30 and TRBJ2-3, the CDR3 gives the full variable domain: SQTIHQWPATLVQPVGSPLSLECTVEGTSNPNLYWYRQAAGRGLQLLFYSVGIGQISSEVPQNLSASRPQDRQFILSSKKLLLSDSGFYLCAWTVGQGTDTQYFGPGTRLTVL.

This clone was seen only once. This specimen includes other DNA sequences encoding the same CDR3. The chain couples TRBV30 to TRBJ1-1; D gene ambiguous. Germline V gene sequence: CDR1 GTSNPN, CDR2 SVGIG (reference sequence). The CDR3 length is 11 residues. The V end lost 4 bases, the J end lost 1 base, and 4 bases lay between the germline ends. CDR3 region: CAWKGNTEAFF. The CDR3 region has the DNA TGTGCCTGGAAGGGGAACACTGAAGCTTTCTTT.

This chain's CDR3 is CASSEDRDYTEAFF. CDR3 in DNA: TGTGCCAGCAGTGAGGACAGGGACTACACTGAAGCTTTCTTT. V and J are TRBV2 and TRBJ1-1; 8 positions agree with TRBD1. Germline V gene data show CDR1 as SNHLY and CDR2 as FYNNEI. CDR3 length: 14 amino acids. V was pared by 3 bases and J by 3 bases, with 3 bases of the junction left unmatched.

This chain connects TRBV7-8 to TRBJ2-7; D is unclear. The CDR3 is 11 amino acids. CDR1 SGHVS and CDR2 FQNEAQ come from the germline V gene. Between the trimmed V and J ends, which lost 3 bases and 6 bases, there was a span of 6 bases. Written as DNA, the CDR3 is TGTGCCAGCAGCTTTTCGGGCGAGCAGTACTTC. Translating gives CASSFSGEQYF. Full variable domain (rest looked up from reference TRBV7-8 and TRBJ2-7): GAGVSQSPRYKVAKRGQDVALRCDPISGHVSLFWYQQALGQGPEFLTYFQNEAQLDKSGLPSDRFFAERPEGSVSTLKIQRTQQEDSAVYLCASSFSGEQYFGPGTRLTVT.

The rearrangement links TRBV10-1 to TRBJ2-7; 10 positions match TRBD1. Germline V gene lookup returns CDR1 WNHNN and CDR2 SYGVQD (reference sequence). The V segment lost 9 bases and the J segment 4 bases; nucleotides outside the gene matches: 3. CDR3 length: 12 amino acids. The CDR3 here is CASWDRGYEQYF. In DNA form, the CDR3 reads TGCGCCAGTTGGGACAGGGGTTACGAGCAGTACTTC.

The chain links TRBV7-9 to TRBJ2-1; TRBD2 might be the D (7 bases). The CDR3 extends over 16 amino acids. The germline V gene has CDR1 SEHNR and CDR2 FQNEAQ (reference sequence). Trimming took off 5 bases at V and 7 bases at J, with 21 bases between the two ends. CDR3 sequence: CASSPLGREGVNEQFF. DNA of the CDR3: TGTGCCAGCAGCCCACTAGGGAGGGAGGGGGTGAATGAGCAGTTCTTC.

The J gene is TRBJ2-1, the V gene TRBV7-9; TRBD2 agrees at 8 bases. CDR1 is SEHNR, CDR2 FQNEAQ, per germline (reference sequence). With V trimmed by 5 bases and J by 4 bases, 13 bases remained unmatched. The CDR3 has 17 amino acids. The chain's CDR3 is CASSPGAGLALYNEQFF. The CDR3 nucleotides are TGTGCCAGCAGCCCGGGGGCAGGACTAGCTCTGTACAATGAGCAGTTCTTC.

The V gene is TRBV5-1, the J gene TRBJ2-5; perhaps TRBD2 as D (6 bases). The germline V and J ends were trimmed by 0 bases and 2 bases, with 11 bases remaining between them. CDR1 is SGHRS and CDR2 is YFSETQ in the germline V gene. CDR3 length equals 15 residues. Written as DNA, the CDR3 is TGCGCCAGCAGCTTGGAGGGAGGAGTTCAAGAGACCCAGTACTTC. Its protein is CASSLEGGVQETQYF.

This sequence joins TRBV11-3 and TRBJ2-3; D might be TRBD2 (6 bases). The V end lost 4 bases, the J end lost 0 bases, and 11 bases lay between the germline ends. The CDR3 loop spans 15 amino acids. Germline CDR1 is SGHNT and CDR2 is YENEEA. CDR3 sequence reads: CASSSRSGSTDTQYF. The CDR3 DNA is TGTGCCAGCAGCTCACGTAGCGGCAGCACAGATACGCAGTATTTT.

The chain recombines TRBV28 with TRBJ1-5; D is ambiguous. The CDR3 is made up of 15 amino acids. The germline V gene encodes CDR1 MDHEN and CDR2 SYDVKM. V was cut by 7 bases and J by 3 bases, with 16 bases left in between. This CDR3 is CASKEPGHTNQPQHF. Here the CDR3 DNA reads TGTGCCAGCAAGGAACCCGGCCACACCAATCAGCCCCAGCATTTT.

The V gene is TRBV4-2, the J gene TRBJ2-3; the D is unclear. V lost 2 bases, J lost 6 bases, and 9 bases lay in between. The CDR3 extends over 13 amino acids. Germline V lookup: CDR1 LGHNA, CDR2 YNFKEQ. CDR3 nucleotide sequence: TGTGCCAGCAGCCAAATGTCCGGGGATACGCAGTATTTT. This sequence encodes CASSQMSGDTQYF.

V and J are TRBV11-2 and TRBJ2-6; 8 bases align to TRBD1. The germline V gene has CDR1 SGHAT and CDR2 FQNNGV. The CDR3 extends over 16 amino acids. With 1 base clipped from V and 3 bases from J, the junction kept 2 bases outside the gene matches. DNA of the CDR3: TGTGCCAGCAGCTTAGGGACAGGGCATGGGGCCAACGTCCTGACTTTC. Its translation: CASSLGTGHGANVLTF.

The rearrangement links TRBV6-1 to TRBJ2-7; perhaps TRBD1 as D (6 bases). The length of the CDR3 is 15 residues. V gave up 8 bases and J gave up 1 base, with 18 bases separating them. From germline, CDR1 is MNHNS and CDR2 SASEGT. The CDR3 loop is CASGISTGLSYEQYF. The CDR3 DNA follows: TGTGCCAGCGGCATATCGACAGGACTTTCCTACGAGCAGTACTTC.

The CDR3 spells CASSSPAYNEQFF. The CDR3 DNA is TGTGCCAGCAGTTCCCCGGCTTACAATGAGCAGTTCTTC. The chain recombines TRBV28 with TRBJ2-1; no clear D gene. This CDR3 region has 13 residues. CDR1 and CDR2 (germline): MDHEN, SYDVKM. V lost 4 bases, J lost 4 bases, and 8 bases lay in between.

This clone was detected only a few times. The V and J genes are TRBV27 and TRBJ2-3; D perhaps matches TRBD2 (6 bases). The CDR3 is made up of 13 amino acids. Germline lookup yields CDR1 MNHEY and CDR2 SMNVEV (reference sequence). Trimming removed 11 bases from V and 1 base from J, with 13 bases in between. CDR3 amino acids: CAGGEPCTDTQYF. DNA for the CDR3: TGTGCCGGCGGGGAGCCATGCACAGATACGCAGTATTTT.

This clone was detected once. The chain couples TRBV29-1 to TRBJ1-4; D possibly corresponds to TRBD1 (5 bases). Between the trimmed V and J ends, which lost 4 bases and 8 bases, there was a span of 14 bases. The CDR3 sequence is 13 residues long. Per the germline V gene, CDR1 is SQVTM and CDR2 is ANQGSEA. CDR3 in DNA: TGCAGCGTTGCCTGGGGGATGGGGGAAAAACTGTTTTTT. It specifies CSVAWGMGEKLFF.

This clone was seen more than once but under ten times. The chain uses TRBV6-1 and TRBJ1-3; tentatively, D is TRBD1 (5 bases). Between the trimmed V and J ends, which lost 0 bases and 4 bases, there was a span of 13 bases. CDR1 and CDR2 from the germline V gene are MNHNS and SASEGT. The CDR3 sequence is 16 residues long. The DNA for the CDR3 is TGTGCCAGCAGTGAAGCAGGAAGCAGGGTAGGAAACACCATATATTTT. This translates into CASSEAGSRVGNTIYF.

This rearrangement joins TRBV11-1 to TRBJ1-1; no reliable D call. The CDR3 spans 13 residues. V dropped 1 base and J dropped 5 bases, with 8 bases sitting between them. Germline CDR1 SGHAT, CDR2 FQDESV (reference sequence). The CDR3 sequence: CASSLVRGTEAFF. The CDR3 DNA reads as TGTGCCAGCAGCTTAGTCCGGGGAACTGAAGCTTTCTTT.